This T cell receptor (beta chain) was profiled in a study of T cell responses to AZD1222 COVID-19 vaccine. V shed 6 bases and J shed 0 bases, with 12 bases lying between them. There are 16 residues in the CDR3. Germline CDR1 and CDR2: MDHEN and SYDVKM. Clones were read by immunoSEQ multiplex PCR, and TCRdb kept only the in-frame ones, dropping some. Counted here are more than 110,000 clones, 75% to 95% occurring once; the ten biggest clones make up 2.5% to 3.5%. General study points: Baseline testing showed seropositivity in only 6 or 7 AZD1222 recipients. Donors were chiefly white British, with a greater number of females, and clonal diversity was perhaps underestimated. Repertoires were collected only later (after the peak T cell response had occurred).

This clone was counted once. The antigen remains unidentified. V gene TRBV28 combines with J gene TRBJ1-6; D possibly corresponds to TRBD1 (5 bases). The sequence came from an adult in good health. Here the sequenced sample was peripheral blood, taken on day 0 of AZD1222 vaccination. CDR3 loop: CASSRKGSSYNSPLHF. CDR3 nucleotide sequence: TGTGCCAGCAGCCGAAAGGGGAGCTCCTATAATTCACCCCTCCACTTT. Looking up the rest from reference TRBV28 and TRBJ1-6 gives the full variable domain: DVKVTQSSRYLVKRTGEKVFLECVQDMDHENMFWYRQDPGLGLRLIYFSYDVKMKEKGDIPEGYSVSREKKERFSLILESASTNQTSMYLCASSRKGSSYNSPLHFGNGTRLTVT.